The clone carrying this T cell receptor beta chain occurred many times. Antigen: not known. Via MiXCR, TCRdb re-called the PCR reads, giving one row per CDR3 protein. The sample lists about half a million distinct CDR3 sequences, around 25% seen once, with roughly 0.79% in the top ten. This sample is part of a study of molecular identifiers for immune sequencing clone quantification. CDR1 SQVTM and CDR2 ANQGSEA come from the germline V gene. The V and J ends lost 7 bases and 0 bases, in that order; junction bases with no gene match: 10. CDR3 size: 16 residues. General study points: Clones of above 20 RNA copies carried over 99% of effector molecules; in naive cells they carried under 1%. Amid roughly 1 million naive cells, spiked Jurkat TCR RNA from one cell was reportedly still detectable.

A CD8+CD4-CCR7+CD45RA+ gate was used to sort naive CD8 T cells. Sample: naive CD8+ T cells from blood, with Jurkat cell RNA spiked in. Subset reported: FACS-sorted CD8+CD4-CCR7+CD45RA+ naive T cells. This clonotype was obtained from a human donor in good health. Some libraries in this study had Jurkat cell RNA spiked in. This chain uses TRBV29-1 with TRBJ2-3; 10 bases are shared with TRBD2. DNA for the CDR3: TGCAGCGGTCTAGCGGGAGTGGCGGGGAGCACAGATACGCAGTATTTT. Its translation: CSGLAGVAGSTDTQYF.